The rows below give T cell receptor beta chains drawn from one sample of a study of control samples from healthy donors and cancer patients. TCRdb's copy holds only in-frame clones and misses some; the assay was immunoSEQ multiplex PCR. The sample shows approximately 190,000 clones, 91% of them seen only once. The sample taken for sequencing was blood. The receptors come from a man aged 25-45 years in good health. Each CDR3 is given with its conserved first and last residue. The D gene is left open where the match is weak. Some rows mark clone size as missing; the rest say once, few, many or name a class of expanded clone.

>.|.|TRBV28|TRBJ1-3
CASSPPGTVSSGNTIYF
TGTGCCAGCAGCCCTCCCGGGACGGTAAGCTCTGGAAACACCATATATTTT
>.|few|TRBV28|TRBJ1-2
CASSSGHYGYTF
TGTGCCAGCAGTTCAGGGCACTATGGCTACACCTTC
>.|once|TRBV19|TRBJ2-1
CASSIGGPETRSSYNEQFF
TGTGCCAGTAGTATAGGGGGTCCCGAGACTCGAAGCTCCTACAATGAGCAGTTCTTC
>.|.|TRBV7-2|TRBJ2-2
CASISGPTGLTGELFF
TGTGCCAGCATAAGTGGCCCGACAGGACTCACCGGGGAGCTGTTTTTT
>.|.|TRBV19|TRBJ2-2
CASTGGANTGELFF
TGTGCCAGTACGGGGGGCGCGAACACCGGGGAGCTGTTTTTT
>.|few|TRBV25-1|TRBJ1-5
CASVNQPQHF
TGTGCCAGTGTAAATCAGCCCCAGCATTTT
>.|.|TRBV3-1/TRBV3-2|TRBJ2-7
CASSQGLAGSVYEQYF
TGTGCCAGCAGCCAAGGTTTGGCCGGTTCGGTCTACGAGCAGTACTTC
>.|.|TRBV11-2|TRBJ1-2
CASNLYHRVNYGYTF
TGTGCCAGCAATCTTTACCACAGGGTCAACTATGGCTACACCTTC
>TRBD1|.|TRBV10-2|TRBJ1-2
CATGGGYDGYTF
TGCGCCACAGGGGGAGGCTACGATGGCTACACCTTC
>TRBD1|.|TRBV2|TRBJ2-7
CASSGQGARYEQYF
TGTGCCAGCAGTGGACAGGGGGCTCGCTACGAGCAGTACTTC
>TRBD1|.|TRBV7-8|TRBJ1-2
CASSSGQANYGYTF
TGTGCCAGCAGCTCAGGACAGGCTAACTATGGCTACACCTTC
>.|.|TRBV25-1|TRBJ2-2
CASSVPLGGELFF
TGTGCCAGCAGTGTCCCGTTAGGCGGGGAGCTGTTTTTT
>.|.|TRBV19|TRBJ1-2
CASSTPYQQGNGYTF
TGTGCCAGTAGTACTCCTTACCAACAGGGAAATGGCTACACCTTC
>.|.|TRBV21-1|TRBJ1-6
CASGRVLLCSPLHF
TGTGCCTCGGGGAGGGTTTTACTTTGTTCACCCCTCCACTTT
>.|.|TRBV5-5|TRBJ1-5
CASSSLTGRDQPQHF
TGTGCCAGCAGCTCACTGACAGGTCGCGATCAGCCCCAGCATTTT
>.|.|TRBV11-2|TRBJ2-3
CASSYHTDTQYF
TGTGCCAGCAGCTACCACACAGATACGCAGTATTTT
>TRBD1|.|TRBV27|TRBJ1-1
CASSPGTGGANTEAFF
TGTGCCAGCAGTCCGGGGACAGGGGGAGCTAACACTGAAGCTTTCTTT
>TRBD1|.|TRBV11-2|TRBJ2-2
CASSLPRPTGWAGELFF
TGTGCCAGCAGTCTCCCCCGCCCGACAGGGTGGGCCGGGGAGCTGTTTTTT
>.|.|TRBV7-9|TRBJ2-1
CASILSGTPNEQFF
TGTGCCAGCATACTTTCCGGGACACCCAATGAGCAGTTCTTC
>.|.|TRBV6-5|TRBJ1-3
CASSYSRDSGNTIYF
TGTGCCAGCAGTTACTCTCGGGACTCTGGAAACACCATATATTTT
>TRBD1|.|TRBV24-1|TRBJ2-3
CATSETGGVADTQYF
TGTGCCACCAGCGAGACAGGGGGGGTTGCAGATACGCAGTATTTT
>.|.|TRBV6-5|TRBJ2-1
CASISASSYNEQFF
TGTGCCAGCATATCCGCGAGCTCCTACAATGAGCAGTTCTTC
>.|.|TRBV7-5|TRBJ1-1
CASTKPAGTLRAFF
TGTGCCAGCACAAAGCCCGCAGGGACCCTTCGAGCTTTCTTT
>.|.|TRBV4-1|TRBJ1-4
CASSQGQINEKLFF
TGCGCCAGCAGCCAAGGACAGATTAATGAAAAACTGTTTTTT
>TRBD2|.|TRBV24-1|TRBJ2-5
CATSSGAFGETQYF
TGTGCCACCAGTAGCGGGGCGTTTGGAGAGACCCAGTACTTC
>.|.|TRBV4-1|TRBJ1-4
CASSQDQGTGNEKLFF
TGCGCCAGCAGCCAAGATCAGGGTACAGGTAATGAAAAACTGTTTTTT
>TRBD2|.|TRBV7-8|TRBJ2-7
CASSSIAGGSYEQYF
TGTGCCAGCAGTTCTATAGCGGGGGGCTCCTACGAGCAGTACTTC
>.|once|TRBV7-8|TRBJ2-1
CASSPPRGKKAYNEQFF
TGTGCCAGCAGTCCCCCTCGGGGCAAAAAGGCCTACAATGAGCAGTTCTTC
>.|.|TRBV14|TRBJ2-7
CASSLDRDTEFAPHYEQYF
TGTGCCAGCAGCTTAGACCGGGACACGGAGTTTGCACCTCACTACGAGCAGTACTTC
>.|.|TRBV15|TRBJ2-5
CATSRDQGFQETQYF
TGTGCCACCAGCAGAGACCAGGGTTTCCAAGAGACCCAGTACTTC
>TRBD1|.|TRBV5-8|TRBJ1-2
CASSLTGTVDYGYTF
TGTGCCAGCAGCTTGACCGGGACAGTGGACTATGGCTACACCTTC
>TRBD1|once|TRBV18|TRBJ1-2
CASSPGQVLYGYTF
TGTGCCAGCTCACCAGGACAGGTTTTATATGGCTACACCTTC
>.|.|TRBV5-1|TRBJ2-2
CASSLPGANTGELFF
TGCGCCAGCAGCTTGCCGGGCGCGAACACCGGGGAGCTGTTTTTT
>TRBD1|once|TRBV4-1|TRBJ1-4
CASSQMDRTNEKLFF
TGCGCCAGCAGCCAAATGGACAGGACTAATGAAAAACTGTTTTTT
>TRBD2|.|TRBV6-7|TRBJ2-3
CASGTTPDTQYF
TGTGCCAGCGGGACTACCCCCGATACGCAGTATTTT
>.|.|TRBV11-2|TRBJ2-4
CASLGAGPKNIQYF
TGTGCCAGCTTGGGGGCAGGCCCCAAAAACATTCAGTACTTC
>TRBD1|.|TRBV27|TRBJ2-1
CASSSTTGRRNEQFF
TGTGCCAGCAGTTCGACGACAGGGCGACGCAATGAGCAGTTCTTC
>.|.|TRBV19|TRBJ1-2
CASIRAGASGYGYTF
TGTGCCAGTATCCGAGCCGGGGCTTCGGGCTATGGCTACACCTTC
>.|.|TRBV10-1|TRBJ1-2
CASILAGKLDYGYTF
TGCGCCAGCATCCTAGCAGGGAAGTTAGACTATGGCTACACCTTC
>.|.|TRBV6-5|TRBJ2-1
CASSDQLGEQFF
TGTGCCAGTTCGGACCAACTGGGTGAGCAGTTCTTC
>.|.|TRBV27|TRBJ2-7
CASSLDSFGEQYF
TGTGCCAGCTCCCTGGACAGTTTTGGGGAGCAGTACTTC
>TRBD1|.|TRBV4-1|TRBJ1-2
CASSQAPGQRGYGYTF
TGCGCCAGCAGCCAAGCTCCGGGACAGAGAGGGTATGGCTACACCTTC
>TRBD1|few|TRBV16|TRBJ1-2
CASSQSGTGFYGYTF
TGTGCCAGCAGCCAATCGGGGACAGGGTTCTATGGCTACACCTTC
>TRBD1|.|TRBV2|TRBJ1-1
CASTRSLQGRNTEAFF
TGTGCCAGCACAAGAAGCCTACAGGGGCGGAACACTGAAGCTTTCTTT
>TRBD1|.|TRBV7-8|TRBJ1-2
CASSTTGWSGYTF
TGTGCCAGCAGCACGACAGGGTGGAGTGGCTACACCTTC
>.|few|TRBV5-4|TRBJ1-2
CASGLAPRGYTF
TGTGCCAGCGGCCTCGCTCCCCGAGGCTACACCTTC
>.|once|TRBV10-3|TRBJ2-5
CAISESGIESQYF
TGTGCCATCAGTGAGTCGGGGATTGAGTCCCAGTACTTC
>TRBD2|.|TRBV3-1/TRBV3-2|TRBJ2-7
CASSLRKGRDDEQYF
TGTGCCAGCAGCCTCCGAAAAGGGAGGGATGACGAGCAGTACTTC
>.|.|TRBV5-1|TRBJ2-3
CASSPDRITQYF
TGCGCCAGCAGCCCCGACCGGATTACGCAGTATTTT
>.|.|TRBV5-4|TRBJ2-7
CASSFRGQSEQYF
TGTGCCAGCAGCTTCCGGGGCCAGAGCGAGCAGTACTTC
>.|.|TRBV15|TRBJ2-2
CATSMPANTGELFF
TGTGCCACCAGCATGCCGGCGAACACCGGGGAGCTGTTTTTT
>.|.|TRBV7-9|TRBJ1-1
CASSLPGQNTEAFF
TGTGCCAGCAGCTTACCCGGGCAGAACACTGAAGCTTTCTTT
>TRBD1|.|TRBV28|TRBJ1-2
CASNTPGQGWSYTF
TGTGCCAGCAACACGCCGGGACAGGGTTGGAGCTACACCTTC
>.|.|TRBV27|TRBJ2-1
CASSSGRFNEQFF
TGTGCCAGCAGTTCAGGGAGGTTCAATGAGCAGTTCTTC
>TRBD1|.|TRBV6-4|TRBJ2-1
CASSASPTGTGGREQFF
TGTGCCAGCAGTGCCTCGCCCACGGGGACAGGGGGGCGGGAGCAGTTCTTC
>TRBD1|few|TRBV19|TRBJ2-2
CASSISGQGATGELFF
TGTGCCAGTAGTATATCAGGGCAGGGGGCCACCGGGGAGCTGTTTTTT
>.|once|TRBV11-2|TRBJ2-7
CASSLEYYEQYF
TGTGCCAGCAGCTTAGAGTATTACGAGCAGTACTTC